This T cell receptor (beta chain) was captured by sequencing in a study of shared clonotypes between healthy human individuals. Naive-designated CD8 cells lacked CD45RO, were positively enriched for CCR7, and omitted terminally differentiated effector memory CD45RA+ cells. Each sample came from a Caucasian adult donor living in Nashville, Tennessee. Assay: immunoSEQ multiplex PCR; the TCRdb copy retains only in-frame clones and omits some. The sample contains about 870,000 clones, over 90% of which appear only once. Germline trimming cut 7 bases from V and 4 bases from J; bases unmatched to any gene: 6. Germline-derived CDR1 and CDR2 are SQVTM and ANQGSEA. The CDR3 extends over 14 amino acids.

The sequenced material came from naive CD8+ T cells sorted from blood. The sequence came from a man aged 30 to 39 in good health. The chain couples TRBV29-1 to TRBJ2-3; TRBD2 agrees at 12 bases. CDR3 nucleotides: TGCAGCGCTCCCCTAGCGGGAGGGGCAGATACGCAGTATTTT. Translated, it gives CSAPLAGGADTQYF.